The TCR beta chain under discussion was sequenced for a study of low-dose radiotherapy and immunotherapy resistance in tumors. The wider study: Doses of 0.5 Gy per fraction every 2 weeks, totaling 6.5 Gy, went to Cohort 1. For four cycles from cycle 1 day 1, patients took 300 mg oral aspirin daily.

Time point indicated: after trial treatment. Described treatment: LDRT plus nivolumab, ipilimumab, low-dose cyclophosphamide and aspirin (RACIN trial). Nivolumab, ipilimumab, aspirin, low-dose cyclophosphamide and low-dose radiotherapy were given to donors. Each eligible patient had an advanced solid tumor, and these tumors lacked tumor-infiltrating lymphocytes. This clonotype was detected many times. First-strand cDNA used TRAV- and TRBV-specific primers, covering alpha and beta chains. TCR amplification ran approximately 20 PCR cycles using constant-region and V-primer adapter primers. TCRdb re-called the reads through MiXCR, storing one row per CDR3 protein. The data hold 95,000 to 100,000 distinct CDR3 sequences, with less than 25% observed a single time. Sequenced material: PBMCs, taken after low-dose radiotherapy plus immunotherapy. This receptor was obtained from a male donor with prostate cancer.

CDR3 amino acids: CASSFNSGGRETQYF. The CDR3 DNA reads as TGTGCCAGCAGTTTTAATAGCGGGGGCCGAGAGACCCAGTACTTC. The chain links TRBV12-3 or TRBV12-4 to TRBJ2-5; 9 nucleotides match TRBD2. The CDR3 length is 15 residues. With 3 bases clipped from V and 4 bases from J, the junction kept 6 bases outside the gene matches.